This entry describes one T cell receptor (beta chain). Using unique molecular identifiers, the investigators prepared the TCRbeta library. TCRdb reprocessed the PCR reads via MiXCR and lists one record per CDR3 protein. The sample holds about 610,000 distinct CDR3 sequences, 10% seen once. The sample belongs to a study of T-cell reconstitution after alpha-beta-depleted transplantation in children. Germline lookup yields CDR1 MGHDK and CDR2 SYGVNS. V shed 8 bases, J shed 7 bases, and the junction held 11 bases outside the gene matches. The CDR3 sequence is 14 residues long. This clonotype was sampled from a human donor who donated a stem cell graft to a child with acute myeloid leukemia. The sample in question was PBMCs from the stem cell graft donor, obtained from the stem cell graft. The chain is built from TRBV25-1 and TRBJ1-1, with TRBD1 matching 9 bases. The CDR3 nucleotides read TGTGCCAGCGGCGATTACAGGGGGCCCAATGAAGCTTTCTTT. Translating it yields CASGDYRGPNEAFF.